This TCR beta chain originates from a study of regulatory T cells in long-lasting Graves disease. Trimming took 2 bases from V and 0 from J; bases not matched to a gene: 10. This CDR3 spans 19 amino acids. The germline V gene has CDR1 SGHRS and CDR2 YFSETQ. Relying on iRepertoire HTBI primers and Arm-PCR of CDR3 regions, the team built TCR beta libraries. From the multiplex PCR reads, TCRdb called clonotypes with MiXCR, one entry per CDR3 protein. The sample lists hundreds of thousands of distinct CDR3 sequences, roughly 15% occurring once. Stated time point: newly diagnosed GD, antithyroid drugs for less than 3 months. The TCR library was made from RNA that had been extracted from PBMCs in TRIzol. This sample also belongs to another study, concerning T cells in Graves' hyperthyroidism and ophthalmopathy.

Source: peripheral blood mononuclear cells (PBMCs), taken at new diagnosis, from a patient treated with antithyroid drugs. This chain uses TRBV5-1 with TRBJ2-6; 8 bases align to TRBD1. This receptor was taken from a woman aged 25 to 45 with Graves disease. CDR3 residues: CASSLSGTGQLSGANVLTF. CDR3 sequence (DNA): TGCGCCAGCAGCTTATCCGGGACAGGACAACTCTCTGGGGCCAACGTCCTGACTTTC.